Following are 17 T cell receptor beta chains from one sample sequenced in a study of blood T cell repertoires in COVID-19. Sequenced by immunoSEQ multiplex PCR; TCRdb stores in-frame clones only, minus some. This repertoire shows just under 150,000 clones, around 90% found once; its top ten account for 1.5% to 2%. Sequencing input: peripheral blood. All receptors come from a human donor in a cohort sampled during active COVID-19.

This clone was seen more than once but under ten times. In nucleotides, the CDR3 is TGTGCCAGCAGTGACCCCCGGGTCTCGAACACCGGGGAGCTGTTTTTT. Translation: CASSDPRVSNTGELFF. V gene TRBV6-1 combines with J gene TRBJ2-2; D uncertain. The V end was cut by 3 bases, the J end by 0 bases, with 11 bases between. There are 16 residues in the CDR3. Germline assignment: CDR1 MNHNS and CDR2 SASEGT.

This clone showed up just a few times. The chain couples TRBV15 to TRBJ2-3, with a possible D match to TRBD1 (5 bases). Trimming stripped 1 base from V and 5 bases from J, with 19 bases between. Per the germline V gene, CDR1 is LNHNV and CDR2 is YYDKDF (reference sequence). This CDR3 is 17 amino acids long. CDR3 in DNA: TGTGCCACCAGCAGAGGGTCAGGACCAGGGATAGGAGATACGCAGTATTTT. Translation: CATSRGSGPGIGDTQYF.

The V call is TRBV9, the J call TRBJ2-3; D perhaps matches TRBD1 (5 bases). Germline-derived CDR1 and CDR2 are SGDLS and YYNGEE. CDR3 length: 16 residues. V was trimmed by 0 bases and J by 2 bases, leaving 13 bases between them. CDR3 nucleotide sequence: TGTGCCAGCAGCGTAGCTGGGGCAGGGCTCACAGATACGCAGTATTTT. Protein product: CASSVAGAGLTDTQYF.

The chain uses TRBV7-2 and TRBJ2-3; D possibly corresponds to TRBD1 (6 bases). The ends were cut back, 5 bases at V and 4 bases at J, with 13 bases in the middle. The CDR3 consists of 14 residues. Germline CDR1 reads SGHTA; CDR2 reads FQGNSA. The DNA of the CDR3 is TGTGCCAGCAGCCAACAGGGATTCGCAGATACGCAGTATTTT. This codes for CASSQQGFADTQYF. Supplemented by reference TRBV7-2 and TRBJ2-3, the full variable domain reads GAGVSQSPSNKVTEKGKDVELRCDPISGHTALYWYRQSLGQGLEFLIYFQGNSAPDKSGLPSDRFSAERTGGSVSTLTIQRTQQEDSAVYLCASSQQGFADTQYFGPGTRLTVL.

The rearrangement joins TRBV29-1 to TRBJ2-3, with 8 bases identical to TRBD2. The germline gives CDR1 SQVTM, CDR2 ANQGSEA. This CDR3 is built from 13 residues. V shed 4 bases and J 5 bases; nucleotides not matched to a gene: 5. CDR3 DNA sequence: TGCAGCGTTGGAGAGCGGGGGCAAGATACGCAGTATTTT. Translating it yields CSVGERGQDTQYF.

In this sample, this clone turned up a few times. The V gene is TRBV6-1, the J gene TRBJ1-1; 7 bases are a match to TRBD1. J lost 6 bases, V lost 3 bases, and 7 bases had no gene match. Germline CDR1 reads MNHNS; CDR2 reads SASEGT. CDR3 length: 14 amino acids. CDR3 DNA sequence: TGTGCCAGCAGTGATCAGGGGGTTTGGTCTGAAGCTTTCTTT. Its translation: CASSDQGVWSEAFF.

This sequence joins TRBV5-1 and TRBJ2-5, with D possibly being TRBD2 (5 bases). The germline gives CDR1 SGHRS, CDR2 YFSETQ. The CDR3 is 15 amino acids. V lost 2 bases and J lost 0, with 11 bases in between. This CDR3 reads CASSFLSGYQETQYF. In DNA form, the CDR3 reads TGCGCCAGCAGCTTCCTCTCGGGGTACCAAGAGACCCAGTACTTC.

The V and J genes are TRBV10-3 and TRBJ2-3; possibly TRBD1 for D (6 bases). The CDR3 sequence is 14 residues long. V lost 4 bases and J 2 bases, leaving 10 bases between the germline ends. Germline V lookup: CDR1 ENHRY, CDR2 SYGVKD. The CDR3: CAISGTADTDTQYF. CDR3 sequence (DNA): TGTGCCATCAGTGGGACAGCCGACACAGATACGCAGTATTTT.

The genes are TRBV5-1 and TRBJ2-7, with a tentative D call TRBD1 (6 bases). V was pared by 0 bases and J by 7 bases, with 11 bases between. Germline CDR1 is SGHRS and CDR2 is YFSETQ. There are 13 residues in the CDR3. In DNA, the CDR3 is TGCGCCAGCAGCTTGGAGGGGACAAGGGAGCAGTACTTC. It encodes CASSLEGTREQYF.

The chain uses TRBV6-5 and TRBJ1-2, with D possibly TRBD1 on 5 matching bases. Per germline, CDR1 MNHEY and CDR2 SVGAGI. This CDR3 region has 13 residues. The ends were cut back, 6 bases at V and 1 base at J, with 9 bases in the middle. This chain's CDR3 is CASSRTHNYGYTF. CDR3 DNA: TGTGCCAGCAGCCGGACACATAACTATGGCTACACCTTC.

This chain connects TRBV2 to TRBJ2-1; D is perhaps TRBD1 (6 bases). The CDR3 covers 16 residues. V was clipped by 1 base and J by 5 bases, with 15 bases between them. The germline V gene has CDR1 SNHLY and CDR2 FYNNEI. In DNA, the CDR3 is TGTGCCAGCAGTGAAGAAGTCCCAGGGGTGCACAATGAGCAGTTCTTC. Translated: CASSEEVPGVHNEQFF.

The J gene is TRBJ2-1, the V gene TRBV7-9; D is possibly TRBD1 (6 bases). CDR3 size: 17 residues. V was cut by 4 bases and J by 6 bases, with 22 bases left in between. Germline CDR1 reads SEHNR; CDR2 reads FQNEAQ (reference sequence). The CDR3 DNA reads as TGTGCCAGCAGCTATTCACCGGGACAACTTTTGTCCAATGAGCAGTTCTTC. It translates to CASSYSPGQLLSNEQFF.

V is TRBV7-7 and J is TRBJ2-3; weak D call: TRBD2 (6 bases). The V end lost 5 bases, the J end lost 3 bases, and 12 bases lay between the germline ends. Germline V gene sequence: CDR1 SSHAT, CDR2 FNYEAQ (reference sequence). CDR3 length: 14 amino acids. The CDR3 reads CASSTGTGTDTQYF. The DNA for the CDR3 is TGTGCCAGCAGCACCGGGACTGGGACAGATACGCAGTATTTT.

The chain couples TRBV18 to TRBJ1-2; perhaps TRBD1 as D (6 bases). V was shortened by 3 bases and J by 0 bases, with 17 bases between the two germline ends. Germline CDR1 and CDR2: KGHSH and LQKENI. This CDR3 spans 17 amino acids. CDR3 sequence: CASSPIEGGTPNYGYTF. In DNA form, the CDR3 reads TGTGCCAGCTCACCCATTGAGGGGGGGACTCCTAACTATGGCTACACCTTC.

The genes are TRBV11-3 and TRBJ1-4; no clear D. V was pared by 5 bases and J by 8 bases, with 21 bases between. CDR1 is SGHNT, CDR2 YENEEA, per germline. This CDR3 is 16 amino acids long. The CDR3 here is CASSPESGSTMEKLFF. For the CDR3, the DNA is TGTGCCAGCAGCCCGGAATCGGGGTCCACGATGGAAAAACTGTTTTTT.

The chain joins TRBV12-3 or TRBV12-4 to TRBJ1-2; D gene uncertain. The V end lost 4 bases, the J end lost 5 bases, and 5 bases lay between the germline ends. The CDR3 is 11 amino acids. The CDR3 here is CASSYGYGYTF. CDR3 nucleotide sequence: TGTGCCAGCAGTTACGGTTATGGCTACACCTTC.

This rearrangement joins TRBV7-2 to TRBJ2-5, with D possibly TRBD1 on 6 matching bases. There are 15 residues in the CDR3. The V gene's germline CDR1 is SGHTA and CDR2 FQGNSA. Trimming stripped 4 bases from V and 5 bases from J, with 17 bases between. CDR3 coding DNA: TGTGCCAGCAGCTCGTCGGGACATTTTATTGAGACCCAGTACTTC. Amino acid sequence: CASSSSGHFIETQYF. Variable domain in full (rest from reference TRBV7-2 and TRBJ2-5): GAGVSQSPSNKVTEKGKDVELRCDPISGHTALYWYRQSLGQGLEFLIYFQGNSAPDKSGLPSDRFSAERTGGSVSTLTIQRTQQEDSAVYLCASSSSGHFIETQYFGPGTRLLVL.